This passage covers 10 T cell receptor beta chains from one sample sequenced in a study of blood T cell repertoires in COVID-19. TCRdb's copy holds only in-frame clones and misses some; the assay was immunoSEQ multiplex PCR. The sample holds roughly 290,000 clones, 85% seen once. Sequencing used peripheral blood. The receptors were gathered from a woman aged 45-60 years with active or convalescent COVID-19.

The chain recombines TRBV7-9 with TRBJ1-2, with D maybe TRBD1 (6 bases). The CDR3 runs to 12 residues. Germline V gives CDR1 SEHNR, CDR2 FQNEAQ (reference sequence). Trimming removed 5 bases at V and 3 bases at J, with 7 bases between. Here the CDR3 DNA reads TGTGCCAGCAGCGGACAGTACTATGGCTACACCTTC. Translating it yields CASSGQYYGYTF.

The chain has TRBV3-1 (or the pseudogene TRBV3-2) and TRBJ1-2; D may be TRBD1 (5 bases). The CDR3 length is 16 residues. The germline V gene encodes CDR1 LGHDT and CDR2 YNNKEL (reference sequence). V dropped 1 base and J dropped 4 bases, with 16 bases sitting between them. The CDR3 here is CASSQGTPGLVYGYTF. DNA of the CDR3: TGTGCCAGCAGCCAAGGGACACCAGGGCTCGTCTATGGCTACACCTTC.

Here the CDR3 reads CASSPSWYEQYF. CDR3 in DNA: TGTGCCAGCTCACCTAGCTGGTACGAGCAGTACTTC. This chain uses TRBV18 with TRBJ2-7; D ambiguous. CDR1 and CDR2 (germline): KGHSH, LQKENI. Trimming left V 3 bases short and J 4 bases short, with 7 bases between. The CDR3 has 12 residues.

This sequence joins TRBV6-5 and TRBJ1-5; 7 bases map to TRBD1. From germline, CDR1 is MNHEY and CDR2 SVGAGI. V trimming: 7 bases; J trimming: 6 bases; junction bases outside the gene matches: 6. The CDR3 loop spans 13 amino acids. CDR3 DNA: TGTGCCAGCAAAGGGGGCGTCGGTCAGCCCCAGCATTTT. Protein sequence: CASKGGVGQPQHF.

The chain combines TRBV10-3 with TRBJ2-3; the D gene is possibly TRBD2 (6 bases). CDR1 and CDR2 from the germline V gene are ENHRY and SYGVKD. Trimming cost V 4 bases and J 3 bases, with 11 bases left between them. The CDR3 runs 14 residues. This CDR3 is CAISGEVPTDTQYF. CDR3 nucleotide sequence: TGTGCCATCAGTGGGGAGGTTCCTACAGATACGCAGTATTTT.

The chain couples TRBV18 to TRBJ2-5; possible D gene TRBD2, 5 bases. This CDR3 has 13 residues. Trimming took 0 bases from V and 7 from J, leaving 9 bases between them. Germline CDR1 and CDR2: KGHSH and LQKENI. The CDR3 sequence is CASSPPGGGTQYF. CDR3 DNA: TGTGCCAGCTCACCACCAGGAGGAGGGACCCAGTACTTC.

V is TRBV10-3 and J is TRBJ2-7; 12 bases match TRBD1. V dropped 8 bases and J dropped 8; count of bases not matched to a gene: 7. Germline CDR1 reads ENHRY; CDR2 reads SYGVKD. The CDR3 length is 13 residues. This CDR3 reads CAIRGQGAWKQYF. The DNA for the CDR3 is TGTGCCATCCGGGGACAGGGGGCGTGGAAGCAGTACTTC.

This chain connects TRBV6-5 to TRBJ1-1; TRBD1 aligns across 7 bases. The germline gives CDR1 MNHEY, CDR2 SVGAGI. V shed 6 bases, J shed 1 base, and the junction held 8 bases outside the gene matches. The CDR3 covers 15 residues. CDR3 nucleotides: TGTGCCAGCAGGCACACGGGGACAGAGAACACTGAAGCTTTCTTT. This gives the protein CASRHTGTENTEAFF.

The chain recombines TRBV7-9 with TRBJ2-5; D is perhaps TRBD2 (7 bases). The CDR3 runs to 13 residues. Germline V CDR1 and CDR2: SEHNR, FQNEAQ (reference sequence). V lost 8 bases to trimming and J lost 5 bases, with 15 bases between them. The CDR3 DNA reads as TGTGCCAGCTCTTACAGGGAGGGGGAGACCCAGTACTTC. Amino acid sequence: CASSYREGETQYF.

This chain joins TRBV19 and TRBJ2-5; D ambiguous. The CDR3 consists of 13 residues. Trimming left V 6 bases short and J 2 bases short, with 10 bases between. From germline, CDR1 is LNHDA and CDR2 SQIVND (reference sequence). The CDR3 spells CASSVDGQETQYF. The CDR3 DNA follows: TGTGCCAGTAGCGTTGACGGGCAAGAGACCCAGTACTTC.